This paragraph covers one T cell receptor (beta chain) sequence. This record comes from a study of blood T cell repertoires in COVID-19. The V end was cut by 0 bases, the J end by 6 bases, with 13 bases between. The V gene's germline CDR1 is SGHRS and CDR2 YFSETQ. CDR3 size: 14 residues. Here immunoSEQ multiplex PCR was the method, and the copy in TCRdb shows in-frame clones only, minus some. The data hold around 110,000 clones, with roughly nine tenths observed a single time. Sequenced: peripheral blood. The J gene is TRBJ2-7, the V gene TRBV5-1; tentatively, D is TRBD1 (6 bases). This clonotype originated in a man aged 35 to 55 with acute or convalescent COVID-19. The CDR3 nucleotides read TGCGCCAGCAGCTTGGCACAGGGCGCTCTCGAGCAGTACTTC. It specifies CASSLAQGALEQYF.